This T cell receptor beta chain is drawn from a study of OX40 agonist ivuxolimab in advanced cancers. The overall study: Among those enrolled, mean age was 60 years (range roughly 23 to 79) and 75% to 90% were male.

The method was immunoSEQ multiplex PCR; TCRdb's version includes in-frame clones alone and lacks a portion of them. The table shows 84,000 or so clones, with around 84% occurring only once. The CDR3 sequence is 14 residues long. V gave up 0 bases and J gave up 5 bases, with 8 bases separating them. Germline CDR1 reads LNHNV; CDR2 reads YYDKDF (reference sequence). This TCR was sampled from an adult with an advanced solid tumor such as melanoma, head and neck, liver or kidney cancer. This chain joins TRBV15 and TRBJ1-5, with D possibly TRBD1 on 5 matching bases. This material consisted of CD4+ or CD8+ T cells sorted from blood, taken in a trial of the OX40 agonist ivuxolimab. CDR3 protein: CATSRDRGDQPQHF. As DNA, the CDR3 is TGTGCCACCAGCAGAGATCGGGGGGATCAGCCCCAGCATTTT.